Below are 30 T cell receptor beta chains sequenced from a single sample in a study of CD8 T cells in Susac syndrome. Random hexamers primed reverse transcription of 0.5 to 1 ug RNA. Each CDR3 protein gets one entry after TCRdb re-called the immunoSEQ multiplex PCR reads with MiXCR. The top ten clones hold roughly 0.22% of a sample with more than 65,000 distinct CDR3 sequences, over 90% of them seen once. Source material: CD8+ T cells from PBMCs. The receptors were gathered from a human donor in good health.

The chain has TRBV7-9 and TRBJ2-7, with TRBD1 matching over 9 bases. Germline CDR1 and CDR2: SEHNR and FQNEAQ (reference sequence). J was trimmed by 3 bases and V by 6 bases; bases with no gene match: 9. The CDR3 runs 15 residues. CDR3 coding DNA: TGTGCCAGCAGTCCGACAGGGGGTGAAGGCTACGAGCAGTACGTC. This codes for CASSPTGGEGYEQYV.

The chain recombines TRBV4-1 with TRBJ2-1, with TRBD2 identical over 8 bases. CDR1 and CDR2 from the germline V gene are MGHRA and YSYEKL. CDR3 length: 15 amino acids. J gave up 3 bases and V 2 bases, and 3 bases lay outside the gene matches. CDR3 nucleotides: TGCGCCAGCAGCCAATCTGGGACTAGCTACAATGAGCAGTTCTTC. The encoded protein is CASSQSGTSYNEQFF.

The count of this clonotype is one. The gene calls are TRBV3-1 and TRBJ1-3, with TRBD1 as a possible D gene (6 bases). Trimming shortened V by 2 bases and J by 0 bases, and 23 bases separated the two germline ends. CDR1 is LGHDT, CDR2 YNNKEL, per germline (reference sequence). The CDR3 runs to 20 residues. The CDR3 DNA sequence: TGTGCCAGCAGCCAAAAGGAACCCGGGACACCTCCCCTCTCTGGAAACACCATATATTTT. This codes for CASSQKEPGTPPLSGNTIYF.

The rearrangement links TRBV28 to TRBJ1-5, with a weak D call TRBD1 (6 bases). Germline V gene data show CDR1 as MDHEN and CDR2 as SYDVKM. This CDR3 has 13 residues. The V and J ends lost 7 bases and 9 bases respectively, with 16 bases between them. The CDR3 coding sequence is TGTGCCAGCATAGACAGGCCCTACGGGCCCCAGCATTTT. This codes for CASIDRPYGPQHF.

J is TRBJ2-3 and V is TRBV12-3 or TRBV12-4; D assignment may be TRBD1 or TRBD2 (7 bases each). This CDR3 is 15 amino acids long. With 4 bases removed from V and 6 bases from J, the gap between germline ends came to 17 bases. The CDR3 spells CASSWAYRGGDTQYF. DNA for the CDR3: TGTGCCAGCAGTTGGGCCTACAGGGGAGGGGATACGCAGTATTTT.

The rearrangement joins TRBV6-6 to TRBJ2-1; 10 bases match TRBD2. The germline V gene has CDR1 MNHNY and CDR2 SVGAGI (reference sequence). The CDR3 has 14 amino acids. V shed 7 bases and J 10 bases; nucleotides not matched to a gene: 10. The CDR3 nucleotides are TGTGCCAGCACCCCGACTAGCGGGCGGACAGAGCAGTTCTTC. Its protein is CASTPTSGRTEQFF.

This sequence joins TRBV2 and TRBJ1-1; D might be TRBD1 (5 bases). This CDR3 has 12 amino acids. V was clipped by 3 bases and J by 4 bases, with 6 bases between them. Germline-derived CDR1 and CDR2 are SNHLY and FYNNEI. CDR3 DNA: TGTGCCAGCAGTGAGGGACTCACTGAAGCTTTCTTT. Amino acids: CASSEGLTEAFF.

CDR3 nucleotide sequence: TGTGCCAGCAGCCAAGGCAGGAACTATGGCTACACCTTC. Protein product: CASSQGRNYGYTF. This chain joins TRBV3-1 and TRBJ1-2; D gene uncertain. V dropped 1 base and J dropped 2 bases, with 5 bases sitting between them. The germline V gene has CDR1 LGHDT and CDR2 YNNKEL (reference sequence). The CDR3 covers 13 residues.

The chain employs TRBV9 and TRBJ2-1; D may correspond to TRBD1 or TRBD2 (6 bases each). This CDR3 comprises 19 residues. The V and J ends lost 4 bases and 0 bases respectively, with 23 bases between them. Looked up from germline, CDR1 is SGDLS and CDR2 is YYNGEE. The CDR3 is CASSPEGGGLTSSYNEQFF. The CDR3 region has the DNA TGTGCCAGCAGCCCCGAGGGGGGTGGTCTAACGAGCTCCTACAATGAGCAGTTCTTC.

This sequence joins TRBV7-9 and TRBJ2-5; 8 positions agree with TRBD2. The CDR3 totals 15 residues. Germline values: CDR1 SEHNR, CDR2 FQNEAQ (reference sequence). The trim removed 5 bases at V and 9 bases at J, leaving 14 bases unmatched. CDR3 in amino acids: CASSLSAGVTRAQYF. CDR3 DNA: TGTGCCAGCAGCCTCTCAGCGGGGGTAACCCGGGCCCAGTACTTC. The variable domain in full, completed from reference TRBV7-9 and TRBJ2-5, reads DTGVSQNPRHKITKRGQNVTFRCDPISEHNRLYWYRQTLGQGPEFLTYFQNEAQLEKSRLLSDRFSAERPKGSFSTLEIQRTEQGDSAMYLCASSLSAGVTRAQYFGPGTRLLVL.

J is TRBJ2-4 and V is TRBV7-9; D is unresolved. Trimming took off 1 base at V and 3 bases at J, with 10 bases between the two ends. CDR1 and CDR2 (germline): SEHNR, FQNEAQ (reference sequence). This CDR3 is built from 15 residues. The CDR3 reads CASSLGTQVKNIQYF. CDR3 nucleotides: TGTGCCAGCAGCTTAGGAACCCAGGTCAAAAACATTCAGTACTTC. Full variable domain (missing parts from reference TRBV7-9 and TRBJ2-4): DTGVSQNPRHKITKRGQNVTFRCDPISEHNRLYWYRQTLGQGPEFLTYFQNEAQLEKSRLLSDRFSAERPKGSFSTLEIQRTEQGDSAMYLCASSLGTQVKNIQYFGAGTRLSVL.

The V gene is TRBV21-1, the J gene TRBJ2-7; TRBD2, the table's D call, lacks a check against the DNA. TRBV21-1 is labeled a pseudogene. The CDR3 has 17 residues. The CDR3 DNA reads as TGTGCCAGCAGCAGAGAAGGGTATAGTCCTTCCTCATACGAGCAGTACGTC. Protein: CASSREGYSPSSYEQYV.

The chain uses TRBV19 and TRBJ2-7; D not resolved. This CDR3 has 13 residues. The V gene's germline CDR1 is LNHDA and CDR2 SQIVND (reference sequence). V was cut by 3 bases and J by 5 bases, with 11 bases left in between. For the CDR3, the DNA is TGTGCCAGTAGTATTACACATCTCCACGAGCAGTACGTC. It encodes CASSITHLHEQYV.

The chain is built from TRBV3-1 and TRBJ1-1; D is ambiguous. This CDR3 has 15 residues. In germline, CDR1 is LGHDT, CDR2 YNNKEL (reference sequence). The ends were cut back, 2 bases at V and 2 bases at J, with 12 bases in the middle. CDR3 coding DNA: TGTGCCAGCAGCCAATCTCCTGCAGGAAACACTGAAGCTTTCTTT. It specifies CASSQSPAGNTEAFF.

The chain couples TRBV15 to TRBJ2-5; D is possibly TRBD1 or TRBD2 (5 bases each). Trimming removed 2 bases at V and 3 bases at J, with 19 bases between. Germline V lookup: CDR1 LNHNV, CDR2 YYDKDF (reference sequence). The CDR3 has 17 amino acids. The CDR3 is CATSRRGAMWGKETQYF. CDR3 sequence (DNA): TGTGCCACCAGCAGACGAGGGGCGATGTGGGGTAAAGAGACCCAGTACTTC. Supplemented by reference TRBV15 and TRBJ2-5, the full variable domain reads DAMVIQNPRYQVTQFGKPVTLSCSQTLNHNVMYWYQQKSSQAPKLLFHYYDKDFNNEADTPDNFQSRRPNTSFCFLDIRSPGLGDTAMYLCATSRRGAMWGKETQYFGPGTRLLVL.

The chain carries TRBV7-6 and TRBJ2-7, with D possibly being TRBD1 (7 bases). V was shortened by 1 base and J by 4 bases, with 14 bases between the two germline ends. CDR1 and CDR2 (germline): SGHVS, FNYEAQ. The CDR3 extends over 15 amino acids. CDR3 residues: CASSLEPQGGYEQYF. In nucleotides, the CDR3 is TGTGCCAGCAGCTTAGAACCCCAGGGGGGATACGAGCAGTACTTC.

V and J are TRBV7-9 and TRBJ1-1, with D unresolved. The CDR3 consists of 12 residues. The germline gives CDR1 SEHNR, CDR2 FQNEAQ (reference sequence). V lost 10 bases, J lost 3 bases, and 12 bases lay in between. The CDR3 reads CAILTLHTEAFF. In DNA form, the CDR3 reads TGTGCCATCCTAACCCTTCACACTGAAGCTTTCTTT.

The chain carries TRBV23-1 and TRBJ2-1; D is uncertain. TRBV23-1 is labeled an ORF, and its function is uncertain. The CDR3 sequence is 16 residues long. CDR3 DNA: TGCGCAACCTACTGGCTCTCCCGCAGCTCCTACAATGAGCAGTTCTTC. Translated, it gives CATYWLSRSSYNEQFF.

CDR3 region: CASSQEQGGFLEQYF. The CDR3, as DNA: TGCGCCAGCAGCCAAGAGCAGGGGGGCTTCCTCGAGCAGTACTTC. This chain connects TRBV4-1 to TRBJ2-7, with D tentatively TRBD1 (7 bases). Trimming stripped 0 bases from V and 6 bases from J, with 15 bases between. There are 15 residues in the CDR3. CDR1 is MGHRA, CDR2 YSYEKL, per germline.

This rearrangement joins TRBV15 to TRBJ2-4; 8 bases fit TRBD2. The CDR3 length is 15 residues. Looked up from germline, CDR1 is LNHNV and CDR2 is YYDKDF (reference sequence). J was trimmed by 8 bases and V by 0 bases; bases with no gene match: 6. CDR3 DNA: TGTGCCACCAGCAGAGATCGGGAGGGAGCGGACATTCAGTACTTC. This gives the protein CATSRDREGADIQYF.

V usage is TRBV3-1 and J usage is TRBJ1-1, with D possibly TRBD1 on 5 matching bases. Germline V gives CDR1 LGHDT, CDR2 YNNKEL (reference sequence). Trimming removed 1 base at V and 5 bases at J, with 8 bases between. This CDR3 is built from 13 residues. CDR3 DNA sequence: TGTGCCAGCAGCCAAGGAAGGGGAACTGAAGCTTTCTTT. Protein: CASSQGRGTEAFF.

The V gene is TRBV6-4, the J gene TRBJ2-3, with TRBD1 as a possible D gene (6 bases). The CDR3 has 13 amino acids. Between the trimmed V and J ends, which lost 3 bases and 4 bases, there was a span of 8 bases. Germline assignment: CDR1 MRHNA and CDR2 SNTAGT. The CDR3 loop reads CASSEGAADTQYF. The DNA for the CDR3 is TGTGCCAGCAGTGAGGGGGCGGCAGATACGCAGTATTTT.

This chain uses TRBV7-6 with TRBJ2-2; D remains unclear. The germline gives CDR1 SGHVS, CDR2 FNYEAQ. V was clipped by 5 bases and J by 6 bases, with 16 bases between them. CDR3 length: 15 residues. The CDR3, as DNA: TGTGCCAGCAGCGTGGACGGATTCAACGCCGGGGAGCTGTTTTTT. This gives the protein CASSVDGFNAGELFF.

V and J are TRBV4-1 and TRBJ1-1; no clear D gene. The germline V and J ends were trimmed by 0 bases and 2 bases, with 13 bases remaining between them. The CDR3 covers 16 residues. Germline V gives CDR1 MGHRA, CDR2 YSYEKL. The CDR3 DNA sequence: TGCGCCAGCAGCCAAGATAGGGCGGGAGATAACACTGAAGCTTTCTTT. Translation gives CASSQDRAGDNTEAFF.

The chain is built from TRBV7-2 and TRBJ2-1; 8 bases are a match to TRBD2. This CDR3 comprises 15 residues. Germline CDR1 and CDR2: SGHTA and FQGNSA. Trimming took 8 bases from V and 5 from J; bases not matched to a gene: 11. In DNA, the CDR3 is TGTGCCAGCGGCCCCACGGCGGGGGGTAACAATGAGCAGTTCTTC. It codes for CASGPTAGGNNEQFF.

This clonotype was detected once. The chain combines TRBV2 with TRBJ2-7; TRBD1 matches at 7 bases. The CDR3 has 13 amino acids. The junction had 4 bases not matched to a gene; V was cut back by 7 bases and J by 1 base. The germline CDR1 and CDR2 sequences are SNHLY and FYNNEI. In nucleotides, the CDR3 is TGTGCCAGCAAGCACAGGGGTTCCTACGAGCAGTACGTC. It specifies CASKHRGSYEQYV.

V usage is TRBV7-8 and J usage is TRBJ1-6; D remains ambiguous. The CDR3 is made up of 15 amino acids. Germline lookup yields CDR1 SGHVS and CDR2 FQNEAQ. Trimming removed 6 bases from V and 8 bases from J, with 17 bases in between. CDR3 nucleotide sequence: TGTGCCAGCAGACATACTACAGAAAGGGATTCACCCCTCCACTTT. Its protein is CASRHTTERDSPLHF.

The chain has TRBV5-6 and TRBJ2-1, with 10 bases aligning to TRBD2. Germline CDR1 reads SGHDT; CDR2 reads YYEEEE. CDR3 length: 15 residues. Trimming removed 6 bases from V and 4 bases from J; junction bases left unmatched: 7. DNA for the CDR3: TGTGCCAGCACCCGTATAGCGGGGGGTTACAATGAGCAGTTCTTC. Its translation is CASTRIAGGYNEQFF. Complete variable domain (other parts from reference TRBV5-6 and TRBJ2-1): DAGVTQSPTHLIKTRGQQVTLRCSPKSGHDTVSWYQQALGQGPQFIFQYYEEEERQRGNFPDRFSGHQFPNYSSELNVNALLLGDSALYLCASTRIAGGYNEQFFGPGTRLTVL.

The rearrangement uses TRBV7-9 and TRBJ1-4; the D is unclear. The germline gives CDR1 SEHNR, CDR2 FQNEAQ (reference sequence). The CDR3 extends over 14 amino acids. Between the trimmed V and J ends, which lost 5 bases and 6 bases, there was a span of 13 bases. CDR3 loop: CASSQEGPDEKLFF. In DNA form, the CDR3 reads TGTGCCAGCAGCCAAGAAGGGCCGGATGAAAAACTGTTTTTT.

V usage is TRBV7-3 and J usage is TRBJ1-1; TRBD1 is a possible D gene (5 bases). V lost 1 base to trimming and J lost 4 bases, with 7 bases between them. This CDR3 has 13 residues. The germline V gene encodes CDR1 SGHTA and CDR2 FQGTGA. The CDR3 reads CASSLSGGTEAFF. The CDR3 bases are TGTGCCAGCAGCTTAAGTGGGGGCACTGAAGCTTTCTTT.